This T cell receptor (beta chain) came from a study of blood T cells in healthy people across ages. About this clonotype: Its antigen is not identified.

The use of a sample-barcoded 5' primer and a J-beta primer mix characterized a second PCR of 7 to 11 cycles. With 12 random nucleotides, a template-switch adaptor tagged each individual cDNA molecule. TCRdb itself ran the 5' RACE reads through MiXCR, one entry per CDR3 protein. Of some 710,000 distinct CDR3 sequences in the sample, 20% to 25% were seen once. V was shortened by 2 bases and J by 9 bases, with 18 bases between the two germline ends. CDR1 and CDR2 (germline): SGHRS, YFSETQ. The CDR3 contains 16 residues. General study points: When set beside aged donors, long-lived donors presented more naive CD4+ cells and higher diversity. A roughly linear fall in TCR beta diversity per million T cells was seen with increasing age. The study lacked donor CMV status, which possibly confounded expanded clonotype changes.

This chain joins TRBV5-1 and TRBJ1-6; tentative D call: TRBD1 (6 bases). This clonotype was sampled from a man in his 70s in good health. What was sequenced was blood. CDR3 loop: CASSLQGPERSSPLHF. The CDR3 DNA reads as TGCGCCAGCAGCTTACAGGGTCCGGAACGATCTTCACCCCTCCACTTT.